The 30 T cell receptor beta chains reported below all come from one sample, sequenced in a study of blood T cell repertoires in COVID-19. Data came from immunoSEQ multiplex PCR; TCRdb stores just in-frame clones and leaves some out. The repertoire has roughly 160,000 clones, more than 80% of them found once; the top ten carry approximately 12%. Input material: PBMCs or T cells enriched from blood (not recorded which). The receptors originated from a man aged 45-65 years who had recovered from COVID-19.

The chain joins TRBV7-8 to TRBJ1-1; D is uncertain. The CDR3 is 14 residues long. Trimming removed 8 bases from V and 4 bases from J, with 17 bases in between. Germline CDR1 SGHVS, CDR2 FQNEAQ. Written as DNA, the CDR3 is TGTGCCAGCCGGGGTTACCAGTCCCGCACTGAAGCTTTCTTT. Protein sequence: CASRGYQSRTEAFF.

The rearrangement uses TRBV30 and TRBJ1-4; D not certain. The germline V gene encodes CDR1 GTSNPN and CDR2 SVGIG (reference sequence). The CDR3 loop spans 15 amino acids. The V end lost 4 bases, the J end lost 0 bases, and 12 bases lay between the germline ends. CDR3 loop: CAWTNIGATNEKLFF. CDR3 sequence (DNA): TGTGCCTGGACCAACATAGGAGCAACTAATGAAAAACTGTTTTTT.

This sequence joins TRBV3-1 (or the pseudogene TRBV3-2) and TRBJ2-1, with 8 bases aligning to TRBD2. Looked up from germline, CDR1 is LGHDT and CDR2 is YNNKEL (reference sequence). V lost 6 bases and J lost 8; bases outside the gene matches: 6. The CDR3 has 13 residues. The CDR3 region is CASSRGGLDEQFF. CDR3 nucleotide sequence: TGTGCCAGCAGTCGGGGGGGCTTGGATGAGCAGTTCTTC.

This clone has just a few counts. CDR3: CASRGLTPTYEQYF. The CDR3 nucleotides are TGTGCCAGCAGGGGCCTTACGCCCACCTACGAGCAGTACTTC. The rearrangement links TRBV28 to TRBJ2-7; D not certain. Germline loops: CDR1 MDHEN, CDR2 SYDVKM. The CDR3 has 14 residues. V was trimmed by 6 bases and J by 2 bases, leaving 14 bases between them.

J is TRBJ2-4 and V is TRBV2; 9 bases are shared with TRBD1. Germline V gives CDR1 SNHLY, CDR2 FYNNEI. Trimming cost V 11 bases and J 7 bases; bases outside gene matches: 6. This CDR3 is built from 12 residues. The CDR3 DNA follows: TGTGCCGGTTCGGGACAGGGTAACATTCAGTACTTC. This translates into CAGSGQGNIQYF. Variable domain in full (rest from reference TRBV2 and TRBJ2-4): EPEVTQTPSHQVTQMGQEVILRCVPISNHLYFYWYRQILGQKVEFLVSFYNNEISEKSEIFDDQFSVERPDGSNFTLKIRSTKLEDSAMYFCAGSGQGNIQYFGAGTRLSVL.

The V gene is TRBV6-2 or TRBV6-3, the J gene TRBJ1-1; 7 nucleotides align to TRBD1. This CDR3 contains 14 residues. V lost 5 bases and J lost 5; bases outside the gene matches: 8. CDR1 and CDR2 from the germline V gene are MNHEY and SVGEGT. CDR3 sequence (DNA): TGTGCCAGCAGTCAGTACAGGGGCGGGACTGAAGCTTTCTTT. It codes for CASSQYRGGTEAFF.

V is TRBV24-1 and J is TRBJ2-3; 12 nucleotides match TRBD1. V dropped 2 bases and J dropped 4; count of bases not matched to a gene: 9. Germline V gene data show CDR1 as KGHDR and CDR2 as SFDVKD. The CDR3 totals 18 residues. The CDR3 protein is CATSDSDPGTGGPDTQYF. The CDR3 nucleotides read TGTGCCACCAGTGATTCGGACCCCGGGACAGGGGGCCCAGATACGCAGTATTTT.

The chain couples TRBV10-3 to TRBJ1-1, with TRBD1 matching over 7 bases. CDR3 length: 13 amino acids. V gave up 0 bases and J gave up 10 bases; unmatched junction bases: 5. Per germline, CDR1 ENHRY and CDR2 SYGVKD. The CDR3 loop is CAISESTPGGAFF. The CDR3 DNA sequence: TGTGCCATCAGTGAGTCTACCCCAGGGGGAGCTTTCTTT.

The rearrangement uses TRBV27 and TRBJ2-7, with 12 bases identical to TRBD1. The V segment lost 2 bases and the J segment 1 base; nucleotides outside the gene matches: 3. The germline V gene has CDR1 MNHEY and CDR2 SMNVEV (reference sequence). This CDR3 region has 16 residues. The CDR3 nucleotides read TGTGCCAGCAGTTTAAGGGGACAGGGGGCATCCTACGAGCAGTACTTC. Its translation: CASSLRGQGASYEQYF.

This rearrangement joins TRBV24-1 to TRBJ2-5, with D tentatively TRBD1 (5 bases). The V gene lost 5 bases and the J gene lost 4 bases, with 7 bases spanning the gap. The CDR3 covers 12 residues. The germline V gene has CDR1 KGHDR and CDR2 SFDVKD. CDR3 sequence: CATSAQGETQYF. CDR3 sequence (DNA): TGTGCCACCAGTGCCCAGGGAGAGACCCAGTACTTC.

This clone showed up just once. V is TRBV7-2 and J is TRBJ2-1; TRBD2 might be the D (7 bases). V lost 0 bases and J 2 bases, leaving 11 bases between the germline ends. The germline V gene has CDR1 SGHTA and CDR2 FQGNSA. CDR3 length: 16 residues. This chain's CDR3 is CASSLAPGGTYNEQFF. DNA of the CDR3: TGTGCCAGCAGCTTAGCGCCGGGGGGCACCTACAATGAGCAGTTCTTC.

The rearrangement joins TRBV19 to TRBJ1-2; 7 bases are shared with TRBD1. V shed 3 bases and J 7 bases; nucleotides not matched to a gene: 8. The V gene's germline CDR1 is LNHDA and CDR2 SQIVND (reference sequence). The CDR3 is 14 amino acids. CDR3 loop: CASSIGGGAGGYTF. For the CDR3, the DNA is TGTGCCAGTAGTATCGGAGGGGGCGCGGGTGGCTACACCTTC.

J is TRBJ2-7 and V is TRBV7-9; possible D gene TRBD1, 6 bases. CDR3 length: 14 amino acids. Germline CDR1 is SEHNR and CDR2 is FQNEAQ (reference sequence). V was clipped by 1 base and J by 6 bases, with 13 bases between them. The CDR3 DNA reads as TGTGCCAGCAGCTTAGAGGCAGGGGTCGGCGAGCAGTACTTC. Translation: CASSLEAGVGEQYF.

V usage is TRBV7-9 and J usage is TRBJ2-7; D perhaps matches TRBD1 (5 bases). This CDR3 comprises 12 residues. The germline V and J ends were trimmed by 4 bases and 4 bases, with 8 bases remaining between them. Germline CDR1 and CDR2: SEHNR and FQNEAQ (reference sequence). Written as DNA, the CDR3 is TGTGCCAGCAGCTCGCAGGGTTACGAGCAGTACTTC. Translated: CASSSQGYEQYF.

In its sample, this clone was seen a few times. V usage is TRBV28 and J usage is TRBJ2-1; 9 bases are a match to TRBD2. Germline assignment: CDR1 MDHEN and CDR2 SYDVKM. Trimming removed 5 bases from V and 7 bases from J; junction bases left unmatched: 9. The CDR3 length is 15 residues. The CDR3 coding sequence is TGTGCCAGCAGTCCCGCGGGGGGGATTTGGAATGAGCAGTTCTTC. Protein: CASSPAGGIWNEQFF.

This sequence joins TRBV5-1 and TRBJ1-1; 7 bases agree with TRBD1. Germline CDR1 reads SGHRS; CDR2 reads YFSETQ. This CDR3 is 13 amino acids long. Trimming cost V 3 bases and J 6 bases; bases outside gene matches: 5. CDR3 sequence (DNA): TGCGCCAGCAGCTATTCCGGGACAGCTGAAGCTTTCTTT. It translates to CASSYSGTAEAFF.

This chain uses TRBV28 with TRBJ1-2; D gene ambiguous. V shed 6 bases and J shed 5 bases, with 10 bases lying between them. Per the germline V gene, CDR1 is MDHEN and CDR2 is SYDVKM. The CDR3 extends over 12 amino acids. DNA of the CDR3: TGTGCCAGCAGGGCGCGGGAATATGGCTACACCTTC. It translates to CASRAREYGYTF.

A remark on this clone: Other DNA sequences within the sample encode an identical CDR3. The chain uses TRBV12-3 or TRBV12-4 and TRBJ1-2, with D maybe TRBD1 (6 bases). Trimming took 5 bases from V and 5 from J, leaving 12 bases between them. This CDR3 has 13 amino acids. The CDR3 DNA sequence: TGTGCCAGCAGTCCTCAGGGGTTATATGGCTACACCTTC. It codes for CASSPQGLYGYTF.

The chain is built from TRBV27 and TRBJ2-7, with D possibly matching TRBD1 (6 bases). Germline CDR1 reads MNHEY; CDR2 reads SMNVEV (reference sequence). The CDR3 is made up of 13 amino acids. Trimming removed 6 bases at V and 1 base at J, with 10 bases between. CDR3 DNA sequence: TGTGCCAGCAGCCTGGGACAATCCTACGAGCAGTACTTC. Protein product: CASSLGQSYEQYF.

The chain joins TRBV5-1 to TRBJ1-2; maybe TRBD1 (6 bases). This CDR3 has 12 amino acids. V was clipped by 4 bases and J by 6 bases, with 10 bases between them. Germline assignment: CDR1 SGHRS and CDR2 YFSETQ. CDR3 nucleotides: TGCGCCAGCAGCGCCCGACAGGATGGCTACACCTTC. Translated: CASSARQDGYTF. Looking up the rest from reference TRBV5-1 and TRBJ1-2 gives the full variable domain: KAGVTQTPRYLIKTRGQQVTLSCSPISGHRSVSWYQQTPGQGLQFLFEYFSETQRNKGNFPGRFSGRQFSNSRSEMNVSTLELGDSALYLCASSARQDGYTFGSGTRLTVV.

The CDR3 spells CASSGQGSTGELFF. In nucleotides, the CDR3 is TGTGCCAGCAGCGGACAGGGCAGCACCGGGGAGCTGTTTTTT. This chain connects TRBV4-2 to TRBJ2-2, with TRBD1 identical over 8 bases. The CDR3 is 14 residues long. V was clipped by 5 bases and J by 4 bases; unmatched bases: 3. Germline-derived CDR1 and CDR2 are LGHNA and YNFKEQ.

The genes are TRBV5-1 and TRBJ1-2; 8 bases match TRBD1. The CDR3 has 16 amino acids. Germline V CDR1 and CDR2: SGHRS, YFSETQ. The V gene end was trimmed by 0 bases and the J gene end by 2 bases; junction bases not matched to a gene: 6. The DNA for the CDR3 is TGCGCCAGCAGCTTGGGACGACAGGGGAGGAACTATGGCTACACCTTC. Its protein product is CASSLGRQGRNYGYTF.

This chain connects TRBV11-2 to TRBJ2-5, with D unclear. The ends were cut back, 3 bases at V and 5 bases at J, with 4 bases in the middle. Looked up from germline, CDR1 is SGHAT and CDR2 is FQNNGV. The CDR3 spans 11 residues. The CDR3 reads CASSLEETQYF. CDR3 bases: TGTGCCAGCAGCTTGGAGGAGACCCAGTACTTC.

The V gene is TRBV12-3 or TRBV12-4, the J gene TRBJ1-5, with D uncertain. Trimming took off 3 bases at V and 7 bases at J, with 10 bases between the two ends. The length of the CDR3 is 13 residues. CDR3 nucleotides: TGTGCCAGCAGTTTGGAGAAAGCACAGCCCCAGCATTTT. Translating it yields CASSLEKAQPQHF.

Here the CDR3 reads CASSRDRGRDIQYF. Here the CDR3 DNA reads TGTGCCAGCAGCAGAGACAGGGGTAGGGACATTCAGTACTTC. The chain joins TRBV9 to TRBJ2-4; 8 bases are a match to TRBD1. The CDR3 extends over 14 amino acids. Germline V gene data show CDR1 as SGDLS and CDR2 as YYNGEE. J lost 8 bases, V lost 4 bases, and 8 bases had no gene match.

V usage is TRBV10-1 and J usage is TRBJ2-7, with a possible D match to TRBD2 (6 bases). The CDR3 has 13 amino acids. The germline gives CDR1 WNHNN, CDR2 SYGVQD (reference sequence). Trimming pared 5 bases from V and 5 bases from J, leaving 13 bases between. The CDR3 DNA sequence: TGCGCCAGCAGTATCCCGGGGAGGAACGAGCAGTACTTC. Its translation is CASSIPGRNEQYF.

This clone was counted a few times. The chain joins TRBV6-4 to TRBJ2-7, with 8 bases that match TRBD2. Per the germline V gene, CDR1 is MRHNA and CDR2 is SNTAGT. J was trimmed by 2 bases and V by 1 base; bases with no gene match: 4. This CDR3 comprises 15 residues. The CDR3 DNA sequence: TGTGCCAGCAGTGACTTGGGACTAGGGACCTACGAGCAGTACTTC. Translated: CASSDLGLGTYEQYF.

This chain connects TRBV5-4 to TRBJ2-7; the D gene is possibly TRBD1 (6 bases). Germline values: CDR1 SGHNT, CDR2 YYREEE (reference sequence). The CDR3 extends over 14 amino acids. V was trimmed by 0 bases and J by 3 bases, leaving 10 bases between them. The CDR3 sequence: CASSLGAGDYEQYF. The CDR3 DNA reads TGTGCCAGCAGCTTGGGGGCAGGGGACTACGAGCAGTACTTC.

This clone was seen a handful of times. The rearrangement uses TRBV9 and TRBJ1-3; 8 bases align to TRBD1. CDR1 is SGDLS, CDR2 YYNGEE, per germline. V dropped 5 bases and J dropped 0; count of bases not matched to a gene: 1. The CDR3 sequence is 14 residues long. CDR3 DNA sequence: TGTGCCAGCAGTACAGGGGGCTCTGGAAACACCATATATTTT. This gives the protein CASSTGGSGNTIYF.

V is TRBV4-2 and J is TRBJ2-1; TRBD2 might be the D (5 bases). The V end was cut by 4 bases, the J end by 2 bases, with 18 bases between. Germline V gives CDR1 LGHNA, CDR2 YNFKEQ. This CDR3 is 17 amino acids long. CDR3: CASSPRFGVSPYNEQFF. The CDR3 DNA reads TGTGCCAGCAGCCCGAGGTTCGGGGTATCACCCTACAATGAGCAGTTCTTC.